This record covers a single T cell receptor beta chain. The antigen remains unidentified. CDR1 is MGHRA and CDR2 is YSYEKL in the germline V gene. CDR3 size: 15 residues. Trimming cost V 8 bases and J 0 bases, with 13 bases left between them. Described time point: patch test 1, 2 weeks after DPC sensitization. Treatment of the sample: therapeutic diphenylcyclopropenone sensitization with weekly scalp DPC. The data originate from a study of human T cells and chemical hapten exposure. Turning to the study itself: While the approximately 24-week study was under way, patients received diphenylcyclopropenone on the scalp every week. Patients, largely female, had alopecia areata, totalis or universalis. Small pooled library volume differences mainly caused per-sample TCR yield variation.

Study-wide points: Patch test score rose with PT1 expanded TCR count, significant at thresholds 8, 16 and 32, not 4.

TCRdb re-called the RACE reads through MiXCR, storing one row per CDR3 protein. Of approximately 110,000 distinct CDR3 sequences in the sample, about 11% were seen once. The chain carries TRBV4-1 and TRBJ2-2; TRBD1 might be the D (5 bases). The TCR was taken from a woman in her thirties or forties with alopecia areata. Some clones in this sample may be carry-over from other donors' samples. The sample was whole blood, taken in connection with sensitization to the hapten diphenylcyclopropenone (DPC). This CDR3 is CASDHRFANTGELFF. The CDR3 nucleotides read TGCGCCAGCGACCACAGGTTCGCGAACACCGGGGAGCTGTTTTTT.